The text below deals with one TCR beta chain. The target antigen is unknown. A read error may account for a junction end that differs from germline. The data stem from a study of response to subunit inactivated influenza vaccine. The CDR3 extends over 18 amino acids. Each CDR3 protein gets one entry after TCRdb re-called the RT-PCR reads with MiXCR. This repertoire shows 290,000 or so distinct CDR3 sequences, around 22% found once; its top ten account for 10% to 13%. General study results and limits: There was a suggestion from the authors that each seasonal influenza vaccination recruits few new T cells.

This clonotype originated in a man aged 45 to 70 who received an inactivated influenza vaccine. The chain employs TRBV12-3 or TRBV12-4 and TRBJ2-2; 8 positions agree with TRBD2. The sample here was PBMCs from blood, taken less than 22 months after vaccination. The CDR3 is CTSSLGVRAAGVTGELFF. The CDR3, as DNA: TGTACCAGCAGTTTAGGGGTCCGGGCAGCGGGGGTCACCGGGGAGCTGTTTTTT.